This TCR beta chain was identified in a study of blood T cell repertoires in COVID-19. About the research overall: The United States, Italy and Spain provided the acute and convalescent COVID-19 samples. From T cells, B-cell-depleted T cells, or PBMCs came the material, which was cDNA or gDNA.

This clone came up a few times. Original methodology: From reference gene primer amplification, estimates of nucleated cell counts were derived. Method: immunoSEQ multiplex PCR; TCRdb's copy keeps in-frame clones and lacks some. The V and J calls and the clone size are those of that table, but D and trimming were determined from the DNA. The sample has 120,000 or so clones; around 79% are singletons. CDR3 length equals 18 residues. Germline V gives CDR1 SEHNR, CDR2 FQNEAQ (reference sequence). Trimming stripped 2 bases from V and 0 bases from J, with 19 bases between. Sequencing was carried out using peripheral blood. This receptor was identified in a woman of 80 years or more with active or convalescent COVID-19. The J gene is TRBJ1-1, the V gene TRBV7-9, with a weak D call TRBD1 (6 bases). In DNA, the CDR3 is TGTGCCAGCAGCTTAAACCCCCGCGGGCAGGGGATGAACACTGAAGCTTTCTTT. Its protein product is CASSLNPRGQGMNTEAFF.